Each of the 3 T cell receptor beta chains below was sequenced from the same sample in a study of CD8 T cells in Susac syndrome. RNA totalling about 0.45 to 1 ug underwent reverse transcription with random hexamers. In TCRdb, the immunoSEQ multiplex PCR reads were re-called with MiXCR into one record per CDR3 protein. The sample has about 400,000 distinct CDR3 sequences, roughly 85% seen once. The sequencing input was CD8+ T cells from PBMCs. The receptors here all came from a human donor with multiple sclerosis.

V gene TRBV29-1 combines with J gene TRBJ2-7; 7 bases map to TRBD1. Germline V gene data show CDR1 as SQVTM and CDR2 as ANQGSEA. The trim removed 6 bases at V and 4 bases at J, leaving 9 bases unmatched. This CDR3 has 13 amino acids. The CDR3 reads CSVRGGAGYEQYF. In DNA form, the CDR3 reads TGCAGCGTCCGAGGGGGCGCAGGATACGAGCAGTACTTC.

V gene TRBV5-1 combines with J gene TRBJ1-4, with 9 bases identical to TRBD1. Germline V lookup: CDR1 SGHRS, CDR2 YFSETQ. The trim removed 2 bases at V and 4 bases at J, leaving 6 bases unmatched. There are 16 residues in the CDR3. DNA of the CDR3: TGCGCCAGCAGCTTCGGGGACAGGGCCGGTAATGAAAAACTGTTTTTT. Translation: CASSFGDRAGNEKLFF.

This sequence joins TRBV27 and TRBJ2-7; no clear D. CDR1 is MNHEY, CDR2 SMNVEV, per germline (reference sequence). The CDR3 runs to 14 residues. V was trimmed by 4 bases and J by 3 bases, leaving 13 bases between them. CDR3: CASSSISIHYEQYF. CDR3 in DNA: TGTGCCAGCAGTTCGATATCTATTCACTACGAGCAGTACTTC.